This T cell receptor beta chain is from a study of shared clonotypes between healthy human individuals. Study summary: Per donor, three plates held CD4 naive cells, three held CD4 memory, two held CD8 naive and one held CD8 memory. Whole-study findings and limits: A reduction in generation probabilities was seen for non-shared clonotypes relative to those shared by all four donors.

Concerning this clone: Antigen: not known.

Profiling relied on immunoSEQ multiplex PCR, and the TCRdb table lists in-frame clones only, not all of them. The data hold roughly 1 million clones, with more than 75% observed a single time. Germline CDR1 is SGHRS and CDR2 is YFSETQ. CDR3 length equals 13 residues. V lost 4 bases and J lost 11, with 17 bases in between. Source material: memory CD4+ T cells from PBMCs. Documented subset: CD45RA-negative fraction. The V gene is TRBV5-1, the J gene TRBJ2-3, with a possible D match to TRBD2 (6 bases). The receptor comes from a young man in good health. Some clones in this sample may be carry-over from other donors' samples. CDR3 region: CASSPGQEGLQYF. The CDR3 DNA reads TGCGCCAGCAGCCCAGGCCAGGAGGGTCTGCAGTATTTT.